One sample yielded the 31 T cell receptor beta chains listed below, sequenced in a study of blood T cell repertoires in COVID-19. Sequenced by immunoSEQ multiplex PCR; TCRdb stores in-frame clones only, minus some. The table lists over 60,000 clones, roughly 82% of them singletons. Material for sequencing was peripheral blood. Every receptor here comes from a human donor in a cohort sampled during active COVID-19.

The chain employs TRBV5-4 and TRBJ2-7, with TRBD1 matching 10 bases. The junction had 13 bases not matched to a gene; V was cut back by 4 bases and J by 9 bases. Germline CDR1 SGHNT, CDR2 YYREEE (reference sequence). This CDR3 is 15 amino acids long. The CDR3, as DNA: TGTGCCAGCAGCGGTGGACAGGGGGAGTCCCTTAGGCAGTACTTC. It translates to CASSGGQGESLRQYF.

Here the CDR3 reads CASSEEQGNEQYF. CDR3 DNA sequence: TGTGCCAGCAGTGAAGAACAGGGGAACGAGCAGTACTTC. The genes are TRBV2 and TRBJ2-7; 7 nucleotides agree with TRBD1. The CDR3 has 13 amino acids. V was pared by 1 base and J by 5 bases, with 2 bases of the junction left unmatched. Per germline, CDR1 SNHLY and CDR2 FYNNEI.

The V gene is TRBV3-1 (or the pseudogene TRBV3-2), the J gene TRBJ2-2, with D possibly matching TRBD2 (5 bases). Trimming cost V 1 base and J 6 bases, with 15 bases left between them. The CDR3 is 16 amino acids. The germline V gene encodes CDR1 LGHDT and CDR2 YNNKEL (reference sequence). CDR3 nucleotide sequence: TGTGCCAGCAGCCAAGGTTATCCGGGGTTCGCCGGGGAGCTGTTTTTT. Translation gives CASSQGYPGFAGELFF.

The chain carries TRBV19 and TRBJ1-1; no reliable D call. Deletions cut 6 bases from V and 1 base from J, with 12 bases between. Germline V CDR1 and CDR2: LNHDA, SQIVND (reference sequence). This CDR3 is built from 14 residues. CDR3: CASSLVPGNTEAFF. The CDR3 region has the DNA TGTGCCAGTAGCTTAGTCCCAGGGAACACTGAAGCTTTCTTT.

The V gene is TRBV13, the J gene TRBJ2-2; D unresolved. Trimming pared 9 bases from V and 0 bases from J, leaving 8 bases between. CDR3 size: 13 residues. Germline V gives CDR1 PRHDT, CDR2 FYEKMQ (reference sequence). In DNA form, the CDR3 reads TGTGCCAGTGGGCATTCGAACACCGGGGAGCTGTTTTTT. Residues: CASGHSNTGELFF.

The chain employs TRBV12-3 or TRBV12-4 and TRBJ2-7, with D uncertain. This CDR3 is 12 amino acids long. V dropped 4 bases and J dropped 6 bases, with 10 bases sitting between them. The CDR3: CASSSRIREQYF. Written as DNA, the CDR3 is TGTGCCAGCAGTTCCAGGATTCGCGAGCAGTACTTC.

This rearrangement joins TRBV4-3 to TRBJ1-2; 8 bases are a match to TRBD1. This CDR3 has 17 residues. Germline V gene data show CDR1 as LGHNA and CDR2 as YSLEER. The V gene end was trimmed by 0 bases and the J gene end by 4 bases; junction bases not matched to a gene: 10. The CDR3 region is CASSQDGGTGIFYGYTF. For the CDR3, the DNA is TGCGCCAGCAGCCAAGATGGGGGGACAGGAATATTCTATGGCTACACCTTC.

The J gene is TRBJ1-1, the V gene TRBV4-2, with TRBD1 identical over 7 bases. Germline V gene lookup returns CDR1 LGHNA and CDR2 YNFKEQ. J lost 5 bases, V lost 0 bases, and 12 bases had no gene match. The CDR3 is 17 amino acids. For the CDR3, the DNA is TGTGCCAGCAGCCAAGATGTTGTTAAACAGGGGAAGACTGAAGCTTTCTTT. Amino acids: CASSQDVVKQGKTEAFF.

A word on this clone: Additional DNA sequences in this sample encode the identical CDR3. CDR3 bases: TGTGCCAGCAGCGTAGGAGGCGGAACTAGCACAGATACGCAGTATTTT. Protein sequence: CASSVGGGTSTDTQYF. The chain uses TRBV9 and TRBJ2-3; D ambiguous. The CDR3 contains 16 residues. Germline lookup yields CDR1 SGDLS and CDR2 YYNGEE. V lost 0 bases and J 0 bases, leaving 11 bases between the germline ends.

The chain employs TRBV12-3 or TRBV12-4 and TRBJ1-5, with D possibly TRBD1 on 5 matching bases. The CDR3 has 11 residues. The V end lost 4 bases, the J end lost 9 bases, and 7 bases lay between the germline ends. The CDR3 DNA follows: TGTGCCAGCAGTTCGGGGGGGCCCCAGCATTTT. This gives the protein CASSSGGPQHF.

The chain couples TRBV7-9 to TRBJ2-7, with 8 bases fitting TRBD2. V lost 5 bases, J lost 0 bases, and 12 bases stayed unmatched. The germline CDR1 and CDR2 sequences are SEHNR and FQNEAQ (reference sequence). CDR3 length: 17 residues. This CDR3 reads CASSLGGGGLSSYEQYF. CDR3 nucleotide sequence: TGTGCCAGCAGCCTAGGCGGCGGGGGGTTGAGCTCCTACGAGCAGTACTTC.

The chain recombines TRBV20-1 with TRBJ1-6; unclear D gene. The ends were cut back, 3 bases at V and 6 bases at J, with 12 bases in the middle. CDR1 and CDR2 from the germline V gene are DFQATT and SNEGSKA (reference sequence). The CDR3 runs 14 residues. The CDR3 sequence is CSASDSGANSPLHF. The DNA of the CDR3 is TGCAGTGCTAGTGATAGCGGAGCTAATTCACCCCTCCACTTT.

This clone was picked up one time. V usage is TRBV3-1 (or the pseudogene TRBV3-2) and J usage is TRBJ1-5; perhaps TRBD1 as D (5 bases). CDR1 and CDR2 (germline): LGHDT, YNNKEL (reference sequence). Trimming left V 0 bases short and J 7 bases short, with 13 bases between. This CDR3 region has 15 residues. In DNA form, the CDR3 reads TGTGCCAGCAGCCAAGATTTTCGGGGGTGGCAGCCCCAGCATTTT. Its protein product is CASSQDFRGWQPQHF.

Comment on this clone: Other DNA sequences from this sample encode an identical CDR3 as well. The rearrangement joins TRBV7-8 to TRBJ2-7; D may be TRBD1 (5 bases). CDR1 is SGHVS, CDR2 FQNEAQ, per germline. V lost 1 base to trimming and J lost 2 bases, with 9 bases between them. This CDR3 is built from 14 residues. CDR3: CASSLEAGTYEQYF. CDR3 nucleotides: TGTGCCAGCAGCTTAGAGGCAGGGACCTACGAGCAGTACTTC.

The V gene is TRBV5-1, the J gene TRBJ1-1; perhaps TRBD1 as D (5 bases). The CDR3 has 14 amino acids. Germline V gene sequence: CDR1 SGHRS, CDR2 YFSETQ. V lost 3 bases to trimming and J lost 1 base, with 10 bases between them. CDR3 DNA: TGCGCCAGCAGCTCACAGGCGAGGAACACTGAAGCTTTCTTT. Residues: CASSSQARNTEAFF.

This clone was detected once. CDR3 residues: CASSEGTDSPLHF. Written as DNA, the CDR3 is TGTGCCAGCAGTGAAGGGACAGATTCACCCCTCCACTTT. The rearrangement joins TRBV2 to TRBJ1-6; D is possibly TRBD1 (6 bases). V lost 1 base and J 8 bases, leaving 6 bases between the germline ends. The CDR3 is made up of 13 amino acids. The germline gives CDR1 SNHLY, CDR2 FYNNEI.

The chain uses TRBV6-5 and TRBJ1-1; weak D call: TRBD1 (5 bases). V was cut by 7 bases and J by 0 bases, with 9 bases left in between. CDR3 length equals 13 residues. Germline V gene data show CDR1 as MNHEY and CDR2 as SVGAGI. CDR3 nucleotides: TGTGCCAGCACAGGGTGGGTGAACACTGAAGCTTTCTTT. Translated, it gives CASTGWVNTEAFF.

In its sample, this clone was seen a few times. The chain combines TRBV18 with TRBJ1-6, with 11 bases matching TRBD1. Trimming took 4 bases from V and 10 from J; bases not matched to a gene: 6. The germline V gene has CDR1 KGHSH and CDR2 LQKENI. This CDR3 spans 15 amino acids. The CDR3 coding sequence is TGTGCCAGCTCACGCGGGACAGGGGGGGAATCACCCCTCCACTTT. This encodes CASSRGTGGESPLHF.

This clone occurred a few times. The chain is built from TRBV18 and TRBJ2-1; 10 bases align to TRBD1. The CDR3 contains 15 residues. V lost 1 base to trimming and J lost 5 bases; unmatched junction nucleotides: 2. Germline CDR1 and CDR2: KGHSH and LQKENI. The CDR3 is CASSPRQGANNEQFF. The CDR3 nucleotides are TGTGCCAGCTCACCACGACAGGGGGCTAACAATGAGCAGTTCTTC.

The chain's CDR3 is CSVRSGGRSYEQYF. In nucleotides, the CDR3 is TGCAGCGTCCGATCAGGGGGCCGCTCCTACGAGCAGTACTTC. The chain joins TRBV29-1 to TRBJ2-7; 8 nucleotides agree with TRBD1. V lost 6 bases, J lost 0 bases, and 7 bases stayed unmatched. Germline CDR1 is SQVTM and CDR2 is ANQGSEA. The length of the CDR3 is 14 residues.

This CDR3 is CASSQQGTNTEAFF. The CDR3 DNA reads as TGTGCCAGCAGCCAACAGGGAACGAACACTGAAGCTTTCTTT. The gene calls are TRBV3-1 (or the pseudogene TRBV3-2) and TRBJ1-1; D possibly corresponds to TRBD1 (5 bases). Looked up from germline, CDR1 is LGHDT and CDR2 is YNNKEL (reference sequence). Between the trimmed V and J ends, which lost 2 bases and 1 base, there was a span of 8 bases. This CDR3 comprises 14 residues.

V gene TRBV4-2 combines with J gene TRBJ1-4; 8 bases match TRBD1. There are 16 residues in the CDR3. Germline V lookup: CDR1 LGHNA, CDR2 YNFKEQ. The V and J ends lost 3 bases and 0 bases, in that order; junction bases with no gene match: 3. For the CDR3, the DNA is TGTGCCAGCAGCCAGACAGGGGCTGCAACTAATGAAAAACTGTTTTTT. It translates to CASSQTGAATNEKLFF.

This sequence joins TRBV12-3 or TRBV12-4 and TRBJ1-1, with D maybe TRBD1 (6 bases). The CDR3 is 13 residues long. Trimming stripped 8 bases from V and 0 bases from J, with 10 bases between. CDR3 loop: CASSDRLNTEAFF. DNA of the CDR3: TGTGCCAGCTCGGACAGATTGAACACTGAAGCTTTCTTT.

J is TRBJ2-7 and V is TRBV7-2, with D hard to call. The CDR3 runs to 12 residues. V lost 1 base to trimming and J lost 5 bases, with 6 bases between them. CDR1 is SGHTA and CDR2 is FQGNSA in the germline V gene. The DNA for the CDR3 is TGTGCCAGCAGCTTAGTGAGTGACGAGCAGTACTTC. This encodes CASSLVSDEQYF.

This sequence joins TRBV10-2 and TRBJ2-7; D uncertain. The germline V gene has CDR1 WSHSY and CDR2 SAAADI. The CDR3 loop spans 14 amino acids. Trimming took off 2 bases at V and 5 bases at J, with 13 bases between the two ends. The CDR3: CASSEPTLINEQYF. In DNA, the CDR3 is TGCGCCAGCAGTGAGCCTACCCTAATCAACGAGCAGTACTTC.

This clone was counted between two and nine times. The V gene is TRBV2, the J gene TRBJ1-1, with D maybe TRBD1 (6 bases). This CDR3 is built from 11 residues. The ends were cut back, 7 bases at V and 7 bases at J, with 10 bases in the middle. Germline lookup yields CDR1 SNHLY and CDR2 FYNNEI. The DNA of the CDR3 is TGTGCCAGCATTGGACAGTATGAAGCTTTCTTT. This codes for CASIGQYEAFF.

CDR3 sequence reads: CASSRQLPYGYTF. The CDR3 DNA reads as TGTGCCAGCAGTAGACAGTTACCCTATGGCTACACCTTC. The genes are TRBV12-3 or TRBV12-4 and TRBJ1-2; possibly TRBD1 for D (5 bases). The CDR3 loop spans 13 amino acids. V lost 5 bases and J 4 bases, leaving 11 bases between the germline ends.

Written as DNA, the CDR3 is TGTGCCAGCAGCTTCTCGCCCCTCCGGGAGACCCAGTACTTC. This translates into CASSFSPLRETQYF. The V gene is TRBV5-8, the J gene TRBJ2-5, with D unresolved. This CDR3 has 14 residues. Germline lookup yields CDR1 SGHTS and CDR2 YDEGEE. V lost 2 bases and J 5 bases, leaving 13 bases between the germline ends.

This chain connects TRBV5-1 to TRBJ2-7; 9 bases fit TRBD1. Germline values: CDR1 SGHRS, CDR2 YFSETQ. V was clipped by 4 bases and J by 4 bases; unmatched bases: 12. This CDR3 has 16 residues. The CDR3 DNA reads TGCGCCAGCAGCGTACGACCGGGACAGGGTAGATACGAGCAGTACTTC. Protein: CASSVRPGQGRYEQYF.

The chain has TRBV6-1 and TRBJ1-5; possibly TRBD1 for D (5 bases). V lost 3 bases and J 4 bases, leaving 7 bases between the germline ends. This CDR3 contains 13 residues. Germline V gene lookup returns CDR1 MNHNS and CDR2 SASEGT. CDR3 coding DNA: TGTGCCAGCAGTGAGGGGCTGAATCAGCCCCAGCATTTT. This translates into CASSEGLNQPQHF.

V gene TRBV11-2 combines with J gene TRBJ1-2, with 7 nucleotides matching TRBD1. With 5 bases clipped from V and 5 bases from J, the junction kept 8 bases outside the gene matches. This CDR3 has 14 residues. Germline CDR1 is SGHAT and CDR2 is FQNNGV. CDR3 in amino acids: CASSPGQLWYGYTF. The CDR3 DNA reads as TGTGCCAGCAGCCCGGGACAGCTCTGGTATGGCTACACCTTC.